This T cell receptor beta chain was recovered during a study of beta chain features in type 1 diabetes. The wider study: Examination of sorted cells across all samples involved around 110 million cells. Study-wide results and caveats: Moderately but significantly shorter TCRB CDR3s were found in Type 1 diabetes patients in all four CD4+ subsets.

V was pared by 7 bases and J by 0 bases, with 15 bases between. In germline, CDR1 is SGHVS, CDR2 FNYEAQ. The CDR3 totals 15 residues. Points on this clone: Its antigen remains unidentified.

The investigators reverse transcribed all of the isolated RNA, so they sequenced expressed TCRB transcripts. The method was immunoSEQ multiplex PCR; TCRdb's version includes in-frame clones alone and lacks a portion of them. The sample includes 680,000 or so clones, 13% of them seen just once. The gene calls are TRBV7-6 and TRBJ1-1; D is unclear. The sequenced sample was naive CD4+ T cells from blood. The clonotype originates from a man younger than 35 with type 1 diabetes. CDR3 bases: TGTGCCAGCACCCGAGCGGCAGGAGTGAACACTGAAGCTTTCTTT. As protein: CASTRAAGVNTEAFF.